Shown below are 25 T cell receptor beta chains from a single sample sequenced in a study of blood T cell repertoires in COVID-19. Some clones are missing from TCRdb's copy, which holds only in-frame ones; the method was immunoSEQ multiplex PCR. The data contain approximately 130,000 clones, more than 75% of them singletons. The sequenced sample was peripheral blood. Receptor source: a man in his sixties with acute or convalescent COVID-19.

V is TRBV4-1 and J is TRBJ2-7; TRBD1 matches at 7 bases. Losses at the gene ends were 5 bases for V and 2 bases for J; bases not matched to a gene: 9. This CDR3 contains 15 residues. CDR1 and CDR2 from the germline V gene are MGHRA and YSYEKL. The DNA of the CDR3 is TGCGCCAGCAGCAGAGGCCGGGACAGAACCTACGAGCAGTACTTC. Its translation is CASSRGRDRTYEQYF.

V and J are TRBV6-5 and TRBJ1-1; no reliable D call. Looked up from germline, CDR1 is MNHEY and CDR2 is SVGAGI. V lost 1 base, J lost 1 base, and 7 bases lay in between. The CDR3 spans 14 residues. CDR3 amino acids: CASSYLQSNTEAFF. CDR3 DNA sequence: TGTGCCAGCAGTTACTTACAGTCGAACACTGAAGCTTTCTTT.

This clone was detected once. Within the sample, other DNA sequences also encode this same CDR3. The J gene is TRBJ1-1, the V gene TRBV28, with D possibly matching TRBD1 (5 bases). Germline V CDR1 and CDR2: MDHEN, SYDVKM. This CDR3 region has 11 residues. Trimming removed 3 bases at V and 9 bases at J, with 8 bases between. The CDR3, as DNA: TGTGCCAGCAGTTTGGGGGGACAAGCTTTCTTT. It codes for CASSLGGQAFF.

This clone appeared a few times. The gene calls are TRBV3-1 (or the pseudogene TRBV3-2) and TRBJ2-7, with D maybe TRBD1 (5 bases). Germline V CDR1 and CDR2: LGHDT, YNNKEL (reference sequence). Trimming removed 0 bases from V and 2 bases from J, with 11 bases in between. The CDR3 sequence is 15 residues long. The CDR3 loop reads CASSQDGAVPYEQYF. CDR3 DNA: TGTGCCAGCAGCCAAGATGGGGCAGTCCCCTACGAGCAGTACTTC.

The chain carries TRBV5-5 and TRBJ1-2, with 7 bases matching TRBD1. V dropped 4 bases and J dropped 5; count of bases not matched to a gene: 14. The CDR3 has 16 amino acids. Germline V gene sequence: CDR1 SGHKS, CDR2 YYEKEE (reference sequence). The CDR3 DNA sequence: TGTGCCAGCAGCCCGGGGCCGGGACAGCGACAATATGGCTACACCTTC. Amino acid sequence: CASSPGPGQRQYGYTF.

V gene TRBV9 combines with J gene TRBJ2-7, with 8 bases matching TRBD1. Germline V gene sequence: CDR1 SGDLS, CDR2 YYNGEE. This CDR3 spans 14 amino acids. V gave up 4 bases and J gave up 5 bases; unmatched junction bases: 8. The CDR3 nucleotides read TGTGCCAGCAGCTCCGGGACAGGTTGGGACGAGCAGTACTTC. It specifies CASSSGTGWDEQYF.

This CDR3 reads CASSPGTGVGQPQHF. CDR3 in DNA: TGTGCCAGCTCACCTGGGACAGGGGTTGGTCAGCCCCAGCATTTT. This chain connects TRBV18 to TRBJ1-5; 10 bases agree with TRBD1. The V gene end was trimmed by 3 bases and the J gene end by 6 bases; junction bases not matched to a gene: 5. The germline V gene encodes CDR1 KGHSH and CDR2 LQKENI. This CDR3 comprises 15 residues.

This chain joins TRBV6-5 and TRBJ1-1, with D possibly matching TRBD1 (6 bases). Between the trimmed V and J ends, which lost 8 bases and 1 base, there was a span of 11 bases. CDR1 MNHEY and CDR2 SVGAGI come from the germline V gene. The CDR3 runs 13 residues. The CDR3 loop reads CASLQGWNTEAFF. Written as DNA, the CDR3 is TGTGCCAGCTTGCAGGGGTGGAACACTGAAGCTTTCTTT.

The chain carries TRBV7-8 and TRBJ2-3; 9 positions agree with TRBD1. The V gene's germline CDR1 is SGHVS and CDR2 FQNEAQ. With V trimmed by 4 bases and J by 4 bases, 3 bases remained unmatched. The CDR3 totals 14 residues. CDR3 residues: CASSSQGAADTQYF. CDR3 DNA: TGTGCCAGCAGCTCACAGGGGGCCGCAGATACGCAGTATTTT. Complete variable domain (other parts from reference TRBV7-8 and TRBJ2-3): GAGVSQSPRYKVAKRGQDVALRCDPISGHVSLFWYQQALGQGPEFLTYFQNEAQLDKSGLPSDRFFAERPEGSVSTLKIQRTQQEDSAVYLCASSSQGAADTQYFGPGTRLTVL.

The chain is built from TRBV7-2 and TRBJ2-7; 7 bases are a match to TRBD1. The germline gives CDR1 SGHTA, CDR2 FQGNSA. V shed 7 bases, J shed 4 bases, and the junction held 7 bases outside the gene matches. This CDR3 contains 13 residues. The CDR3: CASTVGQAYEQYF. The CDR3 bases are TGTGCCAGCACCGTAGGACAGGCTTACGAGCAGTACTTC.

The chain employs TRBV6-5 and TRBJ1-2; D remains unclear. V was clipped by 8 bases and J by 4 bases, with 17 bases between them. The CDR3 contains 14 residues. The germline gives CDR1 MNHEY, CDR2 SVGAGI. For the CDR3, the DNA is TGTGCCAGCTGGAGGACCGATCCGGCCTATGGCTACACCTTC. Translated: CASWRTDPAYGYTF.

DNA of the CDR3: TGTGCCAGCAGCCCTACGGACACCGGGGAGCTGTTTTTT. This codes for CASSPTDTGELFF. V usage is TRBV5-6 and J usage is TRBJ2-2; D unclear. This CDR3 contains 13 residues. V was shortened by 4 bases and J by 3 bases, with 7 bases between the two germline ends. Germline V gives CDR1 SGHDT, CDR2 YYEEEE.

The chain is built from TRBV13 and TRBJ2-3; TRBD2 might be the D (6 bases). The V end was cut by 6 bases, the J end by 8 bases, with 18 bases between. The germline gives CDR1 PRHDT, CDR2 FYEKMQ (reference sequence). CDR3 size: 14 residues. CDR3: CASRPQGEEGTQYF. CDR3 DNA sequence: TGTGCCAGCAGGCCCCAGGGAGAGGAGGGTACGCAGTATTTT. The full variable domain, completed using reference TRBV13 and TRBJ2-3, is AAGVIQSPRHLIKEKRETATLKCYPIPRHDTVYWYQQGPGQDPQFLISFYEKMQSDKGSIPDRFSAQQFSDYHSELNMSSLELGDSALYFCASRPQGEEGTQYFGPGTRLTVL.

CDR3 protein: CASSSTYPGTSGAYEQYF. DNA of the CDR3: TGTGCCAGCAGTTCCACCTACCCCGGGACTAGCGGTGCCTACGAGCAGTACTTC. The chain couples TRBV27 to TRBJ2-7, with TRBD2 matching over 11 bases. CDR3 length: 18 amino acids. V shed 4 bases, J shed 2 bases, and the junction held 13 bases outside the gene matches. CDR1 is MNHEY, CDR2 SMNVEV, per germline (reference sequence).

The gene calls are TRBV6-1 and TRBJ2-3; a possible D gene is TRBD2 (6 bases). The V and J ends lost 3 bases and 1 base respectively, with 11 bases between them. The germline V gene has CDR1 MNHNS and CDR2 SASEGT. The CDR3 extends over 15 amino acids. In DNA, the CDR3 is TGTGCCAGCAGTGAGAGGGGCGGGGGCACAGATACGCAGTATTTT. Translation: CASSERGGGTDTQYF.

This chain joins TRBV28 and TRBJ2-3; 8 bases line up with TRBD2. Per the germline V gene, CDR1 is MDHEN and CDR2 is SYDVKM. After removal of 5 bases from V and 2 bases from J, the junction contained 9 bases not matched to a gene. The CDR3 totals 16 residues. The CDR3 DNA follows: TGTGCCAGCAGTGCCCCCGGAGCGGGGGTCACAGATACGCAGTATTTT. Amino acids: CASSAPGAGVTDTQYF.

This chain uses TRBV4-3 with TRBJ2-3; D is possibly TRBD2 (5 bases). In germline, CDR1 is LGHNA, CDR2 YSLEER. V was trimmed by 0 bases and J by 2 bases, leaving 9 bases between them. The CDR3 length is 15 residues. CDR3 amino acids: CASSQDRTATDTQYF. CDR3 DNA: TGCGCCAGCAGCCAAGACAGGACTGCCACAGATACGCAGTATTTT.

The chain is built from TRBV19 and TRBJ2-3, with 9 bases lining up with TRBD1. There are 14 residues in the CDR3. Losses at the gene ends were 7 bases for V and 3 bases for J; bases not matched to a gene: 5. Germline lookup yields CDR1 LNHDA and CDR2 SQIVND (reference sequence). This chain's CDR3 is CASIGQGRTDTQYF. Written as DNA, the CDR3 is TGTGCCAGTATCGGACAGGGGAGGACAGATACGCAGTATTTT.

This rearrangement joins TRBV6-5 to TRBJ1-4; D remains ambiguous. CDR1 and CDR2 from the germline V gene are MNHEY and SVGAGI. The V and J ends lost 0 bases and 4 bases respectively, with 12 bases between them. This CDR3 comprises 16 residues. The CDR3 coding sequence is TGTGCCAGCAGTTACTCAGGAGGGTCCCTTAATGAAAAACTGTTTTTT. Amino acid sequence: CASSYSGGSLNEKLFF.

This clone was counted only a few times. CDR3 in amino acids: CASSKIGGRAQFSTDTQYF. In nucleotides, the CDR3 is TGTGCCAGCAGCAAAATCGGCGGGAGGGCCCAGTTTAGCACAGATACGCAGTATTTT. The chain joins TRBV21-1 to TRBJ2-3; the listed D gene, TRBD2, was not tested against the DNA. TRBV21-1 is flagged as a pseudogene. The length of the CDR3 is 19 residues.

The V call is TRBV3-1 (or the pseudogene TRBV3-2), the J call TRBJ2-1; TRBD2 matches 8 bases. CDR3 length: 16 amino acids. The V gene end was trimmed by 5 bases and the J gene end by 7 bases; junction bases not matched to a gene: 13. Germline V gene data show CDR1 as LGHDT and CDR2 as YNNKEL (reference sequence). The CDR3 bases are TGTGCCAGCAGCGCACCGCTTGCGGGAGGAATGAATGAGCAGTTCTTC. It translates to CASSAPLAGGMNEQFF.

This rearrangement joins TRBV19 to TRBJ2-7, with 10 bases lining up with TRBD2. CDR1 is LNHDA and CDR2 is SQIVND in the germline V gene (reference sequence). This CDR3 has 19 amino acids. V shed 5 bases and J 2 bases; nucleotides not matched to a gene: 18. The CDR3 sequence is CASSPAGTSALSATYEQYF. The CDR3 region has the DNA TGTGCCAGTAGTCCAGCCGGGACTAGCGCCCTTTCGGCGACCTACGAGCAGTACTTC.

The sample holds one count of this clone. The chain is built from TRBV7-8 and TRBJ2-3, with D perhaps matching TRBD2 (5 bases). Trimming pared 7 bases from V and 5 bases from J, leaving 19 bases between. The V gene's germline CDR1 is SGHVS and CDR2 FQNEAQ. The CDR3 extends over 15 amino acids. The CDR3: CASILFRGGGDTQYF. The CDR3 coding sequence is TGTGCCAGCATATTGTTTCGAGGAGGTGGAGATACGCAGTATTTT.

The V and J genes are TRBV6-2 or TRBV6-3 and TRBJ1-1; no definite D call. This CDR3 region has 13 residues. Trimming took off 2 bases at V and 4 bases at J, with 8 bases between the two ends. Germline-derived CDR1 and CDR2 are MNHEY and SVGEGT. The chain's CDR3 is CASSYGPATEAFF. The DNA of the CDR3 is TGTGCCAGCAGTTACGGGCCCGCCACTGAAGCTTTCTTT.

This clone has a single count. V and J are TRBV5-1 and TRBJ2-1, with TRBD1 identical over 7 bases. Germline lookup yields CDR1 SGHRS and CDR2 YFSETQ. This CDR3 spans 17 amino acids. The ends lost 5 bases at V and 0 bases at J; junction bases unmatched: 11. This CDR3 reads CASRPLPDRASYNEQFF. CDR3 DNA: TGCGCCAGCAGACCCCTACCCGACAGGGCCTCCTACAATGAGCAGTTCTTC.